The source of this T cell receptor (beta chain) is a study of blood T cells in healthy people across ages. Whole-study context: Template switching captured about one barcoded beta molecule per two T cells.

Overall study findings and caveats: Whereas aged donors had fewer naive CD4+ cells, long-lived donors had more of them and higher diversity. Expanded clonotype shifts may have been confounded, as the donors had an unknown CMV status.

Next came a second PCR, run for about 7 to 11 cycles, which used a sample-barcoded 5' primer along with a J-beta primer mix. TCRdb re-called the 5' RACE reads with MiXCR, one entry per CDR3 protein. The table shows more than 900,000 distinct CDR3 sequences, with just under 30% occurring only once. The germline V gene has CDR1 MDHEN and CDR2 SYDVKM. This CDR3 spans 14 amino acids. Concerning this clonotype: The antigen remains undetermined. A read error may account for a junction end that differs from germline.

Another study also made use of these data, one on T cells of mothers and their children. That source notes: The yield was over 8 million TCR beta CDR3 reads from each mother and 2.5 million to 3 million from each child.

The chain couples TRBV28 to TRBJ1-5, with TRBD1 as a possible D gene (5 bases). The sample was blood. This clonotype was obtained from a woman between 35 and 50 years old in good health. The CDR3 region has the DNA TGTGCCAGCAAGGGTGGGGGGAGCAATCAGCACCAGCATTTT. Encoded protein: CASKGGGSNQHQHF.